Listed below are T cell receptor beta chains from one sample, sequenced in a study of blood T cell repertoires in COVID-19. The method was immunoSEQ multiplex PCR; TCRdb's version includes in-frame clones alone and lacks a portion of them. The sample has some 80,000 clones, roughly four fifths seen once. Material for sequencing was peripheral blood. These receptors all stem from a human donor in a cohort sampled during active COVID-19. CDR3s leave out the opening cysteine and the closing phenylalanine or tryptophan.

J gene,V gene,CDR3 protein
TRBJ2-6,TRBV4-3,ASSQAGGSGANVLT
TRBJ2-2,TRBV19,ASSLGLADTGELF
TRBJ1-1,TRBV5-4,ASSFPGAQNTEAF
TRBJ2-3,TRBV7-3,ASSLSLAGEGTQY
TRBJ1-2,TRBV3-1/TRBV3-2,ASSPRDRGIEGYT
TRBJ2-1,TRBV9,ASSVGPSGGLNEQF
TRBJ1-1,TRBV7-2,ASSSTMNTEAF
TRBJ1-5,TRBV18,ASSPQQGRGNQPQH
TRBJ2-6,TRBV24-1,ATPPVKSGANVLT
TRBJ2-1,TRBV7-3,ASSLIGLAGANEQF
TRBJ2-3,TRBV5-6,ASSSSGGTDTQY
TRBJ1-4,TRBV11-2,ASSPIQGRLSNEKLF
TRBJ2-5,TRBV19,ASSMGPGDRTQY
TRBJ1-1,TRBV19,ASNWVPGSRTEAF
TRBJ1-6,TRBV20-1,SASTSGDSPLH
TRBJ2-7,TRBV12-3/TRBV12-4,ASSLRGRYEQY
TRBJ1-1,TRBV29-1,SARGLKNTEAF
TRBJ1-2,TRBV27,ASSPETPGGSAYGYT
TRBJ2-7,TRBV4-1,ASSQEPPNRDYLYEQY
TRBJ1-3,TRBV5-4,ASSGDGTDSGNTIY
TRBJ2-7,TRBV18,ASSPAYSSYEQY
TRBJ1-3,TRBV5-6,ASSLVGPFSGNTIY
TRBJ2-7,TRBV18,ASSPDFAGAPYEQY
TRBJ2-3,TRBV5-1,ASSLAGDSTDTQY
TRBJ1-1,TRBV2,ASSENRGLTEAF
TRBJ2-5,TRBV7-8,ASSKSGLEETQY
TRBJ1-1,TRBV7-6,ASSIQGSPNTEAF
TRBJ1-1,TRBV7-3,ASSLDRLNTEAF
TRBJ2-2,TRBV10-3,AISEWGGDTGELF
TRBJ2-7,TRBV5-1,ASSLQYEQY
TRBJ1-2,TRBV4-3,ASSQTDRAYNYGYT
TRBJ1-3,TRBV5-1,ASSPHISDTIY
TRBJ1-2,TRBV7-9,ASSMAGGAGYGYT
TRBJ2-7,TRBV3-1/TRBV3-2,ASSQDEAEQGRYEQY
TRBJ1-2,TRBV19,ASSNKQGANYGYT
TRBJ1-3,TRBV27,ASSFAAGVGNTIY
TRBJ2-1,TRBV5-1,ASSEFGSSYNEQF
TRBJ2-5,TRBV27,ASRSQSGRETQY
TRBJ1-1,TRBV7-2,ASSLAPGGEAF
TRBJ2-7,TRBV9,ASSPDFTGIFSYEQY
TRBJ2-1,TRBV7-9,ASSLAGTSGDEQF